A single sample is the source of the 9 T cell receptor beta chains below, sequenced in a study of blood T cells in healthy people across ages. PCR was performed a second time for about 7 to 12 cycles using a sample-barcoded 5' primer and a J-beta primer mix. TCRdb called the 5' RACE reads again in MiXCR, with one record for every CDR3 protein. The sample has over a million distinct CDR3 sequences; roughly 45% are singletons. Sequencing used blood. Every receptor here comes from a woman aged 60-75 years in good health.

This clonotype occurred a few times. The chain recombines TRBV5-1 with TRBJ2-1, with 7 bases that match TRBD1. Germline-derived CDR1 and CDR2 are SGHRS and YFSETQ. The CDR3 has 14 residues. V trimming: 4 bases; J trimming: 8 bases; junction bases outside the gene matches: 9. The CDR3 coding sequence is TGCGCCAGCAGCCCCGATCGACAGGGCCATGAGCAGTTCTTC. Translating it yields CASSPDRQGHEQFF.

The chain couples TRBV28 to TRBJ2-3, with TRBD2 identical over 7 bases. The V segment lost 1 base and the J segment 0 bases; nucleotides outside the gene matches: 4. CDR1 is MDHEN and CDR2 is SYDVKM in the germline V gene. CDR3 length: 16 residues. The CDR3 DNA reads as TGTGCCAGCAGTTTATACGGCGGGGGAAGCACAGATACGCAGTATTTT. This encodes CASSLYGGGSTDTQYF.

V usage is TRBV4-3 and J usage is TRBJ2-1; D uncertain. Germline values: CDR1 LGHNA, CDR2 YSLEER. V shed 0 bases and J shed 3 bases, with 15 bases lying between them. The CDR3 loop spans 17 amino acids. The CDR3 sequence is CASSQDTQSRLYNEQFF. The CDR3 DNA reads as TGCGCCAGCAGCCAAGATACACAGTCTAGGCTCTACAATGAGCAGTTCTTC.

This clonotype has just a few counts. This sequence joins TRBV4-1 and TRBJ2-7; a possible D gene is TRBD2 (5 bases). The CDR3 consists of 17 residues. CDR1 is MGHRA and CDR2 is YSYEKL in the germline V gene. V was trimmed by 3 bases and J by 2 bases, leaving 20 bases between them. The CDR3 protein is CASSQALSGSFAYEQYF. DNA of the CDR3: TGCGCCAGCAGCCAGGCCTTGAGCGGCAGCTTCGCCTACGAGCAGTACTTC.

The DNA of the CDR3 is TGTGCCAGCAGCCCCCAAATCCTGGCGGTGGGAGACGAGCAGTACTTC. Its protein is CASSPQILAVGDEQYF. The chain couples TRBV7-2 to TRBJ2-5; a possible D gene is TRBD2 (5 bases). The J call may be mistaken, given a closer DNA end match to TRBJ2-7. CDR1 is SGHTA and CDR2 is FQGNSA in the germline V gene. The CDR3 totals 16 residues.

The chain couples TRBV7-9 to TRBJ1-4; 7 nucleotides line up with TRBD1. Trimming cost V 6 bases and J 11 bases; bases outside gene matches: 12. This CDR3 has 14 amino acids. Per germline, CDR1 SEHNR and CDR2 FQNEAQ (reference sequence). The CDR3 protein is CASRPDREKWKLFF. The CDR3 bases are TGTGCCAGCAGGCCCGACAGGGAGAAGTGGAAACTGTTTTTT.

Worth noting for this clonotype: This may be a read error, as it is one base from a much larger clone. V and J are TRBV5-1 and TRBJ2-6; 10 bases agree with TRBD2. This CDR3 spans 20 amino acids. Germline V gene sequence: CDR1 SGHRS, CDR2 YFSETQ. V lost 6 bases to trimming and J lost 0 bases; unmatched junction nucleotides: 15. In DNA, the CDR3 is TGCGCCAGCACCCTTGCGGGGTCTAGCGGGAGCCCCTCTGGGGCCAACGTCCTGACTTTC. Amino acids: CASTLAGSSGSPSGANVLTF.

J is TRBJ1-3 and V is TRBV11-2; D gene ambiguous. V gave up 4 bases and J gave up 4 bases, with 8 bases separating them. Germline CDR1 SGHAT, CDR2 FQNNGV. This CDR3 contains 13 residues. CDR3 in amino acids: CASSSGQGNTIYF. For the CDR3, the DNA is TGTGCCAGCAGCTCCGGGCAGGGAAACACCATATATTTT.

J is TRBJ2-3 and V is TRBV12-3 or TRBV12-4; 12 bases agree with TRBD2. After removal of 5 bases from V and 1 base from J, the junction contained 7 bases not matched to a gene. The CDR3 runs 17 residues. The CDR3 loop is CASSPRTSGAGTDTQYF. The CDR3 region has the DNA TGTGCCAGCAGTCCGCGGACTAGCGGGGCCGGCACAGATACGCAGTATTTT.